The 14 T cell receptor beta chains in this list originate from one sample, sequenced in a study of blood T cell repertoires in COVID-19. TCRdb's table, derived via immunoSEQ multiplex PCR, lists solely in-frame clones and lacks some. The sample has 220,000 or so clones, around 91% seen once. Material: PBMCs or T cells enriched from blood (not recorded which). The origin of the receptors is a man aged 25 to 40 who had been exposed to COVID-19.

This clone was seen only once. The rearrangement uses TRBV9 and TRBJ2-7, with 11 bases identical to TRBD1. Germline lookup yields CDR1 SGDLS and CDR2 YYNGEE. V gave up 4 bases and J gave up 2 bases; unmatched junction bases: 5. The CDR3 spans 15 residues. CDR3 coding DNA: TGTGCCAGCAGCCCGACGGGACAGGGGGCCTACGAGCAGTACTTC. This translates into CASSPTGQGAYEQYF. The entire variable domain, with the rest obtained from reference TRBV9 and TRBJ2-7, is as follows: DSGVTQTPKHLITATGQRVTLRCSPRSGDLSVYWYQQSLDQGLQFLIQYYNGEERAKGNILERFSAQQFPDLHSELNLSSLELGDSALYFCASSPTGQGAYEQYFGPGTRLTVT.

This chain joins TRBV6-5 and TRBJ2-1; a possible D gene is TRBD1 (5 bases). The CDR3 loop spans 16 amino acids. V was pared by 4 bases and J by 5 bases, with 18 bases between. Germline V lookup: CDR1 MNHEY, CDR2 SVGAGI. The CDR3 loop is CASSSTVWGTNNEQFF. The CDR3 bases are TGTGCCAGCAGTTCGACAGTATGGGGCACAAACAATGAGCAGTTCTTC.

CDR3 sequence (DNA): TGTGCCAGTAGTGCCCCACCGGGACAGGCCCCCTACGAGCAGTACTTC. Its protein is CASSAPPGQAPYEQYF. The chain carries TRBV19 and TRBJ2-7; 8 nucleotides line up with TRBD1. Trimming removed 5 bases from V and 2 bases from J; junction bases left unmatched: 11. Germline-derived CDR1 and CDR2 are LNHDA and SQIVND (reference sequence). The CDR3 runs 16 residues.

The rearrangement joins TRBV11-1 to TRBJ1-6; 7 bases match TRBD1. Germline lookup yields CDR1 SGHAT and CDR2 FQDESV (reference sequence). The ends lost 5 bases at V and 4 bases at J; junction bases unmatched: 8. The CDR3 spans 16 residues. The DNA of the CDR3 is TGTGCCAGCAGCAAGTCCGGGACAGATTATAATTCACCCCTCCACTTT. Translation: CASSKSGTDYNSPLHF.

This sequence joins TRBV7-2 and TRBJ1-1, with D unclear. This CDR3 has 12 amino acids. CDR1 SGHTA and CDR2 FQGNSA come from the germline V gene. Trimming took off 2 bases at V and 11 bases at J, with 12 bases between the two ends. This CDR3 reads CASSLQRRFAFF. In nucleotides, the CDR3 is TGTGCCAGCAGCTTACAACGGAGGTTTGCTTTCTTT.

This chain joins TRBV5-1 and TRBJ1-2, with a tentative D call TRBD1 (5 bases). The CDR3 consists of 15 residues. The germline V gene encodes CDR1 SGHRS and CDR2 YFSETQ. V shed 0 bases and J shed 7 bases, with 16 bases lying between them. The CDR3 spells CASSLGPRQGGGYTF. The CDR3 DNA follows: TGCGCCAGCAGCTTGGGTCCTCGGCAGGGCGGTGGCTACACCTTC. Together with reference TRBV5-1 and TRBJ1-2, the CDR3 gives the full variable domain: KAGVTQTPRYLIKTRGQQVTLSCSPISGHRSVSWYQQTPGQGLQFLFEYFSETQRNKGNFPGRFSGRQFSNSRSEMNVSTLELGDSALYLCASSLGPRQGGGYTFGSGTRLTVV.

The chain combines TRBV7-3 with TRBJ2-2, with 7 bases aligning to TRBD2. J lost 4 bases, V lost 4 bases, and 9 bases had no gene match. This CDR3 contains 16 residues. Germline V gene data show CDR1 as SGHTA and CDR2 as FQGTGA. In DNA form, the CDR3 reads TGTGCCAGCAGCTCGACGACTAGCCCAGCCACCGGGGAGCTGTTTTTT. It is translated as CASSSTTSPATGELFF.

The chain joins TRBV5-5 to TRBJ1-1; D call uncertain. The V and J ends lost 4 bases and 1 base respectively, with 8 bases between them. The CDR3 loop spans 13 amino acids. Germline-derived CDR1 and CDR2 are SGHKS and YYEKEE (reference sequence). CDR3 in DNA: TGTGCCAGCAGCCCCATCCCGAACACTGAAGCTTTCTTT. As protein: CASSPIPNTEAFF.

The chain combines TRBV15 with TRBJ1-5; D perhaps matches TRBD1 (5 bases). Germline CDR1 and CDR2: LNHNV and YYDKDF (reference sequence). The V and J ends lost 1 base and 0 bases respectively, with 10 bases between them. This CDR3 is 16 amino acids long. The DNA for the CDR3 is TGTGCCACCAGCAGAGGGACATCCTATAGCAATCAGCCCCAGCATTTT. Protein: CATSRGTSYSNQPQHF.

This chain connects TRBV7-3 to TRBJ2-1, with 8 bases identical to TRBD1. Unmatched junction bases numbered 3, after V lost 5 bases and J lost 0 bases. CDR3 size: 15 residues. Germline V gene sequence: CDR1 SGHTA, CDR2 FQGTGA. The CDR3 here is CASSVDRGSYNEQFF. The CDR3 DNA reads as TGTGCCAGCAGCGTCGACAGGGGCTCCTACAATGAGCAGTTCTTC.

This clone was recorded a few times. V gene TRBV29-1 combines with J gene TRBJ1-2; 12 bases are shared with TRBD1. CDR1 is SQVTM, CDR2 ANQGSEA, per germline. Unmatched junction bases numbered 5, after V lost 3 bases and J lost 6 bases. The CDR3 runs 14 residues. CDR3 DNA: TGCAGCGTTGATTCCGGGACAGGGGGCGATGGCTACACCTTC. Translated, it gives CSVDSGTGGDGYTF.

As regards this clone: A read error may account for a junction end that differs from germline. CDR3 bases: TGTGCCAGCAGCCAAGATCTAGCGGGGGGGCGACGCTTC. This gives the protein CASSQDLAGGRRF. The V and J genes are TRBV3-1 (or the pseudogene TRBV3-2) and TRBJ2-7, with 12 bases fitting TRBD2. Germline-derived CDR1 and CDR2 are LGHDT and YNNKEL (reference sequence). The CDR3 contains 13 residues.

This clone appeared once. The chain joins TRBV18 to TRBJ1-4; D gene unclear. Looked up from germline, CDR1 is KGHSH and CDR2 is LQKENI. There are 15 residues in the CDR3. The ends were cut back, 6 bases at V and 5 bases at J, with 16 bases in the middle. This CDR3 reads CASSFSGAGNEKLFF. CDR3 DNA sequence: TGTGCCAGCTCCTTTAGCGGCGCGGGAAATGAAAAACTGTTTTTT.

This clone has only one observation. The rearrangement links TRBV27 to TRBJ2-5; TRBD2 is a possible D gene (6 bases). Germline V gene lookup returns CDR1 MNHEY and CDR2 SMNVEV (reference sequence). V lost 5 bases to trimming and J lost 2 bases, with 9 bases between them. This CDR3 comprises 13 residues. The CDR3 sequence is CASSGREQETQYF. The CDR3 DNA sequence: TGTGCCAGCAGTGGACGGGAGCAAGAGACCCAGTACTTC.